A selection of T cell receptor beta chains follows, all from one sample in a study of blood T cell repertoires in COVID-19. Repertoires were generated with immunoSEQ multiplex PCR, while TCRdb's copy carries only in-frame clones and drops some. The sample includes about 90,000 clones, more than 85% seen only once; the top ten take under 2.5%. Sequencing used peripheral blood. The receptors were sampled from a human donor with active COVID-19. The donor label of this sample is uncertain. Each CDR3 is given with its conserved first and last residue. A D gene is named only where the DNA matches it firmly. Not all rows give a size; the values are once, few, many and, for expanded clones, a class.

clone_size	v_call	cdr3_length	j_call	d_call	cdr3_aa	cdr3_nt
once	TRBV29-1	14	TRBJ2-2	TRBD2	CSVGTSSYTGELFF	TGCAGCGTTGGGACTAGTTCGTACACCGGGGAGCTGTTTTTT
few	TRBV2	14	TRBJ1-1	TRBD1	CASSAGQGFAEAFF	TGTGCCAGCAGTGCCGGACAGGGTTTCGCTGAAGCTTTCTTT
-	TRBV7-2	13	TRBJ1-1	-	CASSRQVTAEAFF	TGTGCCAGCAGCCGCCAAGTAACGGCTGAAGCTTTCTTT
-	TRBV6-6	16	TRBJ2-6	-	CASSYSRDSGANVLTF	TGTGCCAGCAGTTACTCGAGGGACTCTGGGGCCAACGTCCTGACTTTC
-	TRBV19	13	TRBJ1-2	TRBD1	CASSILGQGLDTF	TGTGCCAGTAGTATTTTGGGACAGGGGCTAGACACCTTC
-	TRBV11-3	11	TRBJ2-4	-	CASSPGDIQYF	TGTGCCAGCAGCCCCGGGGACATTCAGTACTTC
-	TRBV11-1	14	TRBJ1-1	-	CASSRPQGRPEAFF	TGTGCCAGCAGCAGACCGCAGGGCCGGCCTGAAGCTTTCTTT
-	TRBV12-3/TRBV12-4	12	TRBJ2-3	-	CASRQASQEQYF	TGTGCCAGCAGACAAGCTAGCCAGGAGCAGTATTTT
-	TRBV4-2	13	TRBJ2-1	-	CASSHRRGNEQFF	TGTGCCAGCAGCCATCGCAGGGGCAATGAGCAGTTCTTC
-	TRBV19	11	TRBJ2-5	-	CASSARETQYF	TGTGCCAGTAGTGCTCGGGAGACCCAGTACTTC
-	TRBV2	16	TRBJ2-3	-	CASRSDRKALTDTQYF	TGTGCCAGCAGGAGCGACAGAAAAGCACTCACAGATACGCAGTATTTT
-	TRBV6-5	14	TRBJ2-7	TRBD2	CASSYSRGGYEQYF	TGTGCCAGCAGTTACAGTCGGGGGGGGTACGAGCAGTACTTC
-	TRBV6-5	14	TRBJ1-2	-	CASSPPNRNYGYTF	TGTGCCAGCAGTCCCCCGAACAGGAACTATGGCTACACCTTC
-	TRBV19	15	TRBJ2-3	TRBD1	CASSSLDRITDTQYF	TGTGCCAGTAGTTCCTTGGACAGGATCACAGATACGCAGTATTTT
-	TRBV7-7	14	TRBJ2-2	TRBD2	CASSGGVLSGELFF	TGTGCTAGCAGCGGGGGGGTTTTGTCCGGGGAGCTGTTTTTT
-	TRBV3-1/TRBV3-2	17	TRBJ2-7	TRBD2	CASSHTKLAVNSYEQYF	TGTGCCAGCAGCCACACTAAACTAGCGGTGAACTCCTACGAGCAGTACTTC
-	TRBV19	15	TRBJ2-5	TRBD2	CASMTGTSRQETQYF	TGTGCCAGTATGACCGGGACTAGCCGCCAAGAGACCCAGTACTTC
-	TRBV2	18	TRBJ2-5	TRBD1	CASSRDRGGLFLKETQYF	TGTGCCAGCAGTAGAGACAGGGGAGGCCTCTTTTTAAAAGAGACCCAGTACTTC
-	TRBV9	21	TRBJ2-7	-	CASSVDPFQGGVGGTIREQYF	TGTGCCAGCAGCGTAGACCCTTTCCAGGGTGGTGTGGGGGGTACGATCCGAGAGCAGTACTTC
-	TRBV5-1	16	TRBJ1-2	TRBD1	CASSLSPGQGAGGYTF	TGCGCCAGCAGCTTGTCCCCGGGACAGGGGGCAGGAGGCTACACCTTC
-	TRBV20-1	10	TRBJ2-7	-	CSARSPEQYF	TGCAGTGCTAGATCCCCTGAGCAGTACTTC
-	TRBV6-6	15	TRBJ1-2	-	CASRETGTTNYGYTF	TGTGCCAGCAGAGAAACAGGGACCACTAACTATGGCTACACCTTC
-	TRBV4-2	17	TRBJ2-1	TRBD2	CASSQQQLGLAENEQFF	TGTGCCAGCAGCCAACAGCAATTGGGACTAGCGGAAAATGAGCAGTTCTTC
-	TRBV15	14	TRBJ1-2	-	CATSRDPSLAGYTF	TGTGCCACCAGCAGAGACCCCTCCTTAGCAGGCTACACCTTC
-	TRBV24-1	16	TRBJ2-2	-	CATSDFGQRNTGELFF	TGTGCCACCAGTGATTTTGGGCAGAGAAACACCGGGGAGCTGTTTTTT
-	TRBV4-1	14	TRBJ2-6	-	CASSYEAGANVLTF	TGCGCCAGCAGTTACGAGGCTGGGGCCAACGTCCTGACTTTC
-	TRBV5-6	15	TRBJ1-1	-	CASSLGPALNTEAFF	TGTGCCAGCAGCTTGGGGCCAGCGTTGAACACTGAAGCTTTCTTT
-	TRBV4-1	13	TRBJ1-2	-	CASSQEGVYGYTF	TGCGCCAGCAGCCAAGAAGGGGTCTATGGCTACACCTTC
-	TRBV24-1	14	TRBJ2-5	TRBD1	CATSDFTGEETQYF	TGTGCCACCAGTGATTTTACAGGGGAAGAGACCCAGTACTTC
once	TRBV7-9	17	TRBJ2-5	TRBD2	CASSLHGSGGLQETQYF	TGTGCCAGCAGCCTACATGGTAGCGGGGGCCTCCAAGAGACCCAGTACTTC
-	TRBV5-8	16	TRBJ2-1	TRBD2	CASSALTSGGRNEQFF	TGTGCCAGCAGCGCCTTGACTAGCGGGGGGCGAAATGAGCAGTTCTTC
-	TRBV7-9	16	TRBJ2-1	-	CASSLVLPSSYNEQFF	TGTGCCAGCAGCTTAGTATTGCCGAGCTCCTACAATGAGCAGTTCTTC
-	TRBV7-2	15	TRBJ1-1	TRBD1	CASSPSQGENTEAFF	TGTGCCAGCAGCCCATCACAGGGGGAGAACACTGAAGCTTTCTTT
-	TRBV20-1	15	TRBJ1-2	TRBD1	CSASMGTGSNYGYTF	TGCAGTGCTAGTATGGGGACAGGGTCTAACTATGGCTACACCTTC
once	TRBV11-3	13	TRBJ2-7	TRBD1	CACSAGTGDEQYF	TGTGCCTGCTCAGCGGGGACAGGGGACGAGCAGTACTTC
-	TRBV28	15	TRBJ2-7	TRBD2	CASSPLAGGPYEQYF	TGTGCCAGCAGCCCCCTAGCGGGGGGACCCTACGAGCAGTACTTC
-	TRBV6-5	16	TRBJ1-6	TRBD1	CASSYSSAGGDSPLHF	TGTGCCAGCAGTTACTCGAGTGCAGGGGGCGATTCACCCCTCCACTTT
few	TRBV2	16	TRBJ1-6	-	CASSEARQGGFSPLHF	TGTGCCAGCAGTGAAGCAAGGCAGGGAGGGTTTTCACCCCTCCACTTT
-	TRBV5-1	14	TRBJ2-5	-	CASSLAQGQETQYF	TGCGCCAGCAGCTTGGCTCAGGGGCAAGAGACCCAGTACTTC
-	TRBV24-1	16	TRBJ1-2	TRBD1	CATKNPPGQCNYGYTF	TGTGCCACCAAAAACCCCCCGGGACAGTGTAACTATGGCTACACCTTC
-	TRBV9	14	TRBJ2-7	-	CASSVVAEPYEQYF	TGTGCCAGCAGCGTAGTAGCGGAGCCCTACGAGCAGTACTTC